The 3 T cell receptor beta chains presented below share a single source sample, sequenced in a study of cytomegalovirus exposure and HLA in healthy donors. PCR used 60 Vbeta primers and 13 Jbeta primers. Produced via immunoSEQ multiplex PCR; TCRdb's table is partial and in-frame only. The sample consists of around 150,000 clones, approximately 81% of them appearing once. The sample consisted of PBMCs. Receptor source: a woman in her 30s in good health and CMV-seropositive.

The chain couples TRBV18 to TRBJ1-1; 8 bases map to TRBD1. The V gene end was trimmed by 5 bases and the J gene end by 5 bases; junction bases not matched to a gene: 7. This CDR3 comprises 14 residues. The V gene's germline CDR1 is KGHSH and CDR2 LQKENI. CDR3 DNA sequence: TGTGCCAGCTCAATGCAGGGGGCCGAAACTGAAGCTTTCTTT. It translates to CASSMQGAETEAFF.

The chain carries TRBV11-2 and TRBJ2-3, with D uncertain. Trimming cost V 4 bases and J 5 bases, with 13 bases left between them. CDR1 is SGHAT, CDR2 FQNNGV, per germline. CDR3 length: 14 amino acids. The CDR3 reads CASSSLKNLDTQYF. CDR3 in DNA: TGTGCCAGCAGCTCTTTAAAAAATCTAGATACGCAGTATTTT. The whole variable domain, filled in from reference TRBV11-2 and TRBJ2-3, reads EAGVAQSPRYKIIEKRQSVAFWCNPISGHATLYWYQQILGQGPKLLIQFQNNGVVDDSQLPKDRFSAERLKGVDSTLKIQPAKLEDSAVYLCASSSLKNLDTQYFGPGTRLTVL.

The chain combines TRBV7-2 with TRBJ1-2; D might be TRBD1 (5 bases). Germline V gene sequence: CDR1 SGHTA, CDR2 FQGNSA. Between the trimmed V and J ends, which lost 1 base and 4 bases, there was a span of 10 bases. This CDR3 is 14 amino acids long. The CDR3 reads CASSLVRASYGYTF. For the CDR3, the DNA is TGTGCCAGCAGCTTAGTCAGGGCGAGCTATGGCTACACCTTC.